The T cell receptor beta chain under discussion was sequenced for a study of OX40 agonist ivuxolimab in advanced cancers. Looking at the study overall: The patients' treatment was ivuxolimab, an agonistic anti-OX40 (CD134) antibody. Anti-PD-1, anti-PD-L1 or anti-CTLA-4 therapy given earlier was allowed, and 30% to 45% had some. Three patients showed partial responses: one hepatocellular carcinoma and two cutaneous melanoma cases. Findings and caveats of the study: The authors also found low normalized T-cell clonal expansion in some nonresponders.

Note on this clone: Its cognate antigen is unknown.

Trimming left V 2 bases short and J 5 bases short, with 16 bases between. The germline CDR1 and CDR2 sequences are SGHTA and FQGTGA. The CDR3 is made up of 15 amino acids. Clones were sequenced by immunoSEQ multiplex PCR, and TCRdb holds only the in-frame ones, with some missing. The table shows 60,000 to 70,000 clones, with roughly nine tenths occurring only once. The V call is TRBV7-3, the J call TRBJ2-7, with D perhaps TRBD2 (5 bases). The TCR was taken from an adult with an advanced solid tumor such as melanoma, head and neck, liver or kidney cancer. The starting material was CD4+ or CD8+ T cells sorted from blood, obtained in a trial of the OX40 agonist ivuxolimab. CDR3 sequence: CASSLSLSSPHEQYF. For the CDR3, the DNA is TGTGCCAGCAGCTTATCCCTCTCTAGCCCCCACGAGCAGTACTTC.